The 8 T cell receptor beta chains in this list originate from one sample, sequenced in a study of T cell repertoires in cytomegalovirus infection (dated by TCRdb to between 2018 and 2021). The sequencing machine was an Illumina HiSeq 1500. TCRdb passed the public sequencing reads through fastp at Q25 and MiXCR, retaining productive beta sequences. CDR3 protein sequences are deduplicated, and each keeps its most common genes and DNA. The sample table contains about a million distinct CDR3 sequences; only one count was recorded for roughly 30% of them. The top ten constitute about 14% of the sample. This sample's treatment or condition label indicates: in vitro stimulation with specific CMV peptide epitopes to enrich CMV-specific T cells. Their antigens are not known. Material: cultured CD8+ T cells from PBMCs, obtained from culture after CMV antigen stimulation. All receptors derive from a human donor in good health (CMV status not recorded). Some clones in this sample may be carry-over from other donors' samples.

This sequence joins TRBV5-4 and TRBJ2-1, with D perhaps TRBD1 (6 bases). V lost 3 bases and J 7 bases, leaving 17 bases between the germline ends. Germline values: CDR1 SGHNT, CDR2 YYREEE (reference sequence). The CDR3 has 15 residues. CDR3 sequence reads: CASSSPGTRANEQFF. The CDR3 nucleotides read TGTGCCAGCAGCTCCCCGGGGACAAGGGCGAATGAGCAGTTCTTC.

V and J are TRBV20-1 and TRBJ2-1; D remains ambiguous. The CDR3 consists of 12 residues. The V end was cut by 1 base, the J end by 2 bases, with 3 bases between. Germline values: CDR1 DFQATT, CDR2 SNEGSKA (reference sequence). CDR3 nucleotide sequence: TGCAGTGCTAGAGCTCCCTACAATGAGCAGTTCTTC. Translating it yields CSARAPYNEQFF.

This clonotype was seen a handful of times. This chain joins TRBV4-1 and TRBJ1-6, with D unclear. V lost 0 bases, J lost 11 bases, and 8 bases lay in between. From germline, CDR1 is MGHRA and CDR2 YSYEKL. CDR3 length equals 13 residues. The CDR3 is CASSQERETPLHF. The CDR3 bases are TGCGCCAGCAGCCAAGAGCGGGAGACACCCCTCCACTTT.

The CDR3 nucleotides are TGTGCCAGCAGCGAAAGGAAAAGCGGGGAGACCCAGTACTTC. Amino acid sequence: CASSERKSGETQYF. The chain has TRBV7-2 and TRBJ2-5, with D perhaps matching TRBD2 (6 bases). This CDR3 has 14 amino acids. The germline gives CDR1 SGHTA, CDR2 FQGNSA. V lost 5 bases and J lost 5, with 15 bases in between.

The chain carries TRBV6-6 and TRBJ2-3; the D gene is possibly TRBD1 (5 bases). CDR1 is MNHNY and CDR2 is SVGAGI in the germline V gene (reference sequence). The ends were cut back, 5 bases at V and 5 bases at J, with 14 bases in the middle. CDR3 size: 14 residues. CDR3 nucleotides: TGTGCCAGCAGTATATCTCCAGGGATAGATACGCAGTATTTT. This gives the protein CASSISPGIDTQYF.

In its sample, this clonotype was seen many times. This rearrangement joins TRBV7-6 to TRBJ1-6; no reliable D call. This CDR3 has 13 residues. V lost 5 bases and J 9 bases, leaving 11 bases between the germline ends. Germline assignment: CDR1 SGHVS and CDR2 FNYEAQ. This chain's CDR3 is CASSPEGGSPLHF. CDR3 in DNA: TGTGCCAGCAGCCCGGAAGGTGGTTCACCCCTCCACTTT.

This clonotype was detected only a few times. The chain has TRBV4-3 and TRBJ1-2; maybe TRBD1 (6 bases). Germline V CDR1 and CDR2: LGHNA, YSLEER. This CDR3 has 15 residues. Trimming removed 1 base from V and 10 bases from J, with 19 bases in between. The CDR3, as DNA: TGCGCCAGCAGCCAAGCGGACAGAATAGATTTGCCCTACACCTTC. This gives the protein CASSQADRIDLPYTF.

The CDR3 DNA reads as TGTGCCAGCAGCTTCCCCAGCGCATTTACCTACGAGCAGTACGTC. Amino acids: CASSFPSAFTYEQYV. V and J are TRBV5-5 and TRBJ2-7; no firm D call. Germline V gives CDR1 SGHKS, CDR2 YYEKEE (reference sequence). Trimming left V 2 bases short and J 2 bases short, with 14 bases between. The CDR3 consists of 15 residues.